This T cell receptor beta chain derives from a study of T cell responses to AZD1222 COVID-19 vaccine. Study summary: Second doses that came at about 4 or about 12 weeks were put together. The study's findings and limits: Nearly half of spike-specific TCRs reportedly go after variant regions that carry no mutations. Donor demographics were predominantly white British with a female majority; clonal diversity may be underestimated.

Germline V gene lookup returns CDR1 KGHSH and CDR2 LQKENI. Trimming took 3 bases from V and 3 from J, leaving 8 bases between them. The CDR3 has 13 amino acids. Sequenced by immunoSEQ multiplex PCR; TCRdb stores in-frame clones only, minus some. This sample has 90,000 to 150,000 clones, with 70% to 90% found just once. About this clone itself: Its target is unknown.

The chain recombines TRBV18 with TRBJ1-2, with D unclear. This TCR was sampled from an adult in good health. The starting material was peripheral blood, obtained on day 0 of AZD1222 vaccination. CDR3 nucleotides: TGTGCCAGCTCACCGAGGGTCGACTATGGCTACACCTTC. As protein: CASSPRVDYGYTF.